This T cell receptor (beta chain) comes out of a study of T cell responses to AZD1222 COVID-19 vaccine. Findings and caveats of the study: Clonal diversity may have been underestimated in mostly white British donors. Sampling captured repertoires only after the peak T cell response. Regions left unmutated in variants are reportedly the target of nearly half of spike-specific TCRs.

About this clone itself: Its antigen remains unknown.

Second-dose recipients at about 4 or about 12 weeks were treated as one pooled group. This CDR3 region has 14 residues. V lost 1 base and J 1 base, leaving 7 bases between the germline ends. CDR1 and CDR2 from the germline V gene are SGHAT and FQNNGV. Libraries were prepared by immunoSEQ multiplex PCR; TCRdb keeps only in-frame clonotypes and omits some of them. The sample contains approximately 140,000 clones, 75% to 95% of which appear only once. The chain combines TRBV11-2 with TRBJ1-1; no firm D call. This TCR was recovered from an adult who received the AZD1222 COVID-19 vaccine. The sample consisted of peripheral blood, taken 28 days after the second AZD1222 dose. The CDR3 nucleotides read TGTGCCAGCAGCTTAGGGGAATGGAACACTGAAGCTTTCTTT. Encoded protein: CASSLGEWNTEAFF. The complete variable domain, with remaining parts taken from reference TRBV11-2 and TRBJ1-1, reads EAGVAQSPRYKIIEKRQSVAFWCNPISGHATLYWYQQILGQGPKLLIQFQNNGVVDDSQLPKDRFSAERLKGVDSTLKIQPAKLEDSAVYLCASSLGEWNTEAFFGQGTRLTVV.